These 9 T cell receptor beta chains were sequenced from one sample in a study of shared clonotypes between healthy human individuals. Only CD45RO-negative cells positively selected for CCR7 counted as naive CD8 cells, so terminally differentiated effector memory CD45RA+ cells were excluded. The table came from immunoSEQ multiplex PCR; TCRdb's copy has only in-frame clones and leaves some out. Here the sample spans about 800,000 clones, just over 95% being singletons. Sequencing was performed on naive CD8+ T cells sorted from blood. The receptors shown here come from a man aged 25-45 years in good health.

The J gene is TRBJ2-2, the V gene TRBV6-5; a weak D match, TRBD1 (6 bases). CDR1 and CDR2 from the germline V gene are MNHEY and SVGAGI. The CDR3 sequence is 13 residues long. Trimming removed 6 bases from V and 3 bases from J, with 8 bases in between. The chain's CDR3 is CASRQGDTGELFF. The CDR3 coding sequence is TGTGCCAGCAGACAGGGCGACACCGGGGAGCTGTTTTTT.

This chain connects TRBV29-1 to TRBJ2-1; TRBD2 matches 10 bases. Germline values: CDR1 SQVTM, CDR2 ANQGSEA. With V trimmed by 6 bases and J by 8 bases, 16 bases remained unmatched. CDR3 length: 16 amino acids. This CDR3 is CSVDGASGRYGDEQFF. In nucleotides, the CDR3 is TGCAGCGTGGACGGGGCTAGCGGGAGATATGGCGATGAGCAGTTCTTC.

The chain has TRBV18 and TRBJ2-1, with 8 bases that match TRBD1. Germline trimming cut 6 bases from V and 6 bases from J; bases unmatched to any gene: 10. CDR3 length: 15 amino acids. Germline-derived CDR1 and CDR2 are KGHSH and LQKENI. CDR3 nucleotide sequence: TGTGCCAGCTCCCTATCAGGGGGCACCCTCAATGAGCAGTTCTTC. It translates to CASSLSGGTLNEQFF.

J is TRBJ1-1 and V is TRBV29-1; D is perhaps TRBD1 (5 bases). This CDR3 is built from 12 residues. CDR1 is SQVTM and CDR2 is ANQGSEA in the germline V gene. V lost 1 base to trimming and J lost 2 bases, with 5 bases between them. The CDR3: CSVEGDNTEAFF. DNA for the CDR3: TGCAGCGTTGAAGGGGACAACACTGAAGCTTTCTTT.

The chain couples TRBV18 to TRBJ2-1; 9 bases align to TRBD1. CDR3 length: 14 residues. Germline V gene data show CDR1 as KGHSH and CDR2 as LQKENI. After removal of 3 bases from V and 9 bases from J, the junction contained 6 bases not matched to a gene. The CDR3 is CASSPCTGGCEQFF. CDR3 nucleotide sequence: TGTGCCAGCTCACCTTGCACAGGGGGCTGTGAGCAGTTCTTC.

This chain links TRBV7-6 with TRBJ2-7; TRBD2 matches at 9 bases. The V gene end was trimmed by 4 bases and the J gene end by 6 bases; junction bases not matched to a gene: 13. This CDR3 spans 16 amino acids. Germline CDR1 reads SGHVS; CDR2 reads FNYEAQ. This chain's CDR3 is CASSSRVAGEISEQYF. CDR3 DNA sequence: TGTGCCAGCAGCTCCAGGGTAGCGGGAGAGATCAGCGAGCAGTACTTC.

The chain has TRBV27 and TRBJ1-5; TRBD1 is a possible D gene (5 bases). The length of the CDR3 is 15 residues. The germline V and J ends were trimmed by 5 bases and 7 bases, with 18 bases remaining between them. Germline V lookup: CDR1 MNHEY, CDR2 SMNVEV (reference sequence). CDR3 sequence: CASSGGTAEGQPQHF. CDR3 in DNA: TGTGCCAGCAGTGGGGGGACGGCTGAGGGGCAGCCCCAGCATTTT.

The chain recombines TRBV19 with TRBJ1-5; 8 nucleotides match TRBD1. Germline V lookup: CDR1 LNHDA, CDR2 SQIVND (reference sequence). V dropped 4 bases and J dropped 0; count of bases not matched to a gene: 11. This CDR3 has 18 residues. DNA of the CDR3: TGTGCCAGTAGTACACGGACAGGGAGGCCCGATAGCAATCAGCCCCAGCATTTT. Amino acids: CASSTRTGRPDSNQPQHF.

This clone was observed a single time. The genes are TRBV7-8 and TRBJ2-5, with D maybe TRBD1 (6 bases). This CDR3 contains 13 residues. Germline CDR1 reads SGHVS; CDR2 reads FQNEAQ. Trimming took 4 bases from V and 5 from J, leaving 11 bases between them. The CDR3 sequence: CASSYRVQETQYF. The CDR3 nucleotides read TGTGCCAGCAGCTACAGGGTGCAGGAGACCCAGTACTTC. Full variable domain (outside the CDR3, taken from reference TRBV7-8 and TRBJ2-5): GAGVSQSPRYKVAKRGQDVALRCDPISGHVSLFWYQQALGQGPEFLTYFQNEAQLDKSGLPSDRFFAERPEGSVSTLKIQRTQQEDSAVYLCASSYRVQETQYFGPGTRLLVL.